The 24 T cell receptor beta chains listed next were all sequenced from one sample in a study of regulatory T cells in long-lasting Graves disease (dated by TCRdb to the early 2020s). The protocol used for the library was multiplex PCR. Reads for this sample came from an Illumina HiSeq 4000. TCR beta libraries were built with iRepertoire HTBI primers and Arm-PCR amplification of CDR3 regions. The public reads were reprocessed in TCRdb via fastp at Q25 and MiXCR, keeping in-frame beta chains. For every CDR3 protein sequence, its rows merge into one entry that carries the most common genes and DNA. The sample data list 350,000 to 550,000 distinct CDR3 sequences, and approximately 14% of these were observed just once. The ten most abundant clones make up approximately 15% of the sample. The time point label here, explained by the study, means: newly diagnosed GD, antithyroid drugs for less than 3 months. For both TCR sequencing and RNA sequencing, RNA was extracted from PBMCs in TRIzol.

In addition, the sample was reused for a study of T cells in Graves' hyperthyroidism and ophthalmopathy.

The sample here was peripheral blood mononuclear cells (PBMCs), taken at new diagnosis, from a patient treated with antithyroid drugs. The receptors here all came from a woman in her 50s with Graves disease. Donor details come from another sample of the same person, matched by shared clones.

This clonotype showed up just a few times. This sequence joins TRBV29-1 and TRBJ1-2; TRBD1 matches 11 bases. The V and J ends lost 7 bases and 7 bases, in that order; junction bases with no gene match: 5. Germline CDR1 SQVTM, CDR2 ANQGSEA. The CDR3 is 12 residues long. CDR3 sequence (DNA): TGCAGCGGAGGACAGGGGGCGGGTGGCTACACCTTC. Protein product: CSGGQGAGGYTF. Combining the CDR3 with reference TRBV29-1 and TRBJ1-2 gives the whole variable domain SAVISQKPSRDICQRGTSLTIQCQVDSQVTMMFWYRQQPGQSLTLIATANQGSEATYESGFVIDKFPISRPNLTFSTLTVSNMSPEDSSIYLCSGGQGAGGYTFGSGTRLTVV.

This clonotype came up many times. The chain has TRBV28 and TRBJ2-1, with no clear D. The V end lost 4 bases, the J end lost 3 bases, and 13 bases lay between the germline ends. In germline, CDR1 is MDHEN, CDR2 SYDVKM. The CDR3 consists of 15 residues. CDR3 protein: CASSSRDGLYNEQFF. CDR3 DNA: TGTGCCAGCAGTTCCCGCGATGGCCTCTACAATGAGCAGTTCTTC.

About this clonotype: The junction departs from germline at one end; a sequencing error may be responsible. The chain recombines TRBV27 with TRBJ1-5; tentatively, D is TRBD1 (5 bases). Germline-derived CDR1 and CDR2 are MNHEY and SMNVEV (reference sequence). This CDR3 spans 18 amino acids. For the CDR3, the DNA is TGTGCCGGCAGTCGATTCGGGACTCTAGACTATAGCAATCAGCCCCAGCATTTT. Protein product: CAGSRFGTLDYSNQPQHF.

This chain joins TRBV5-1 and TRBJ2-2; the match to TRBD1 covers 9 bases. Germline lookup yields CDR1 SGHRS and CDR2 YFSETQ. The CDR3 totals 14 residues. V dropped 4 bases and J dropped 7; count of bases not matched to a gene: 5. The CDR3 is CASSDGQGHGELFF. For the CDR3, the DNA is TGCGCCAGCAGCGACGGACAGGGGCACGGGGAGCTGTTTTTT.

This clonotype was found many times. V gene TRBV11-1 combines with J gene TRBJ2-5, with a tentative D call TRBD2 (5 bases). From germline, CDR1 is SGHAT and CDR2 FQDESV (reference sequence). The V gene lost 2 bases and the J gene lost 4 bases, with 14 bases spanning the gap. This CDR3 spans 15 amino acids. The CDR3 spells CASSLLAQYGETQYF. The DNA for the CDR3 is TGTGCCAGCAGCTTACTAGCTCAGTACGGAGAGACCCAGTACTTC.

In this sample, this clonotype turned up many times. V gene TRBV7-9 combines with J gene TRBJ2-5; tentatively, D is TRBD1 or TRBD2 (5 bases each). This CDR3 has 14 residues. Trimming left V 0 bases short and J 4 bases short, with 9 bases between. Per germline, CDR1 SEHNR and CDR2 FQNEAQ (reference sequence). The CDR3 protein is CASSLAAGRETQYF. CDR3 sequence (DNA): TGTGCCAGCAGCTTAGCGGCAGGGAGAGAGACCCAGTACTTC.

This clonotype was found many times. The J gene is TRBJ2-5, the V gene TRBV5-5, with TRBD1 identical over 8 bases. V lost 3 bases to trimming and J lost 1 base; unmatched junction nucleotides: 8. CDR3 length equals 16 residues. Germline V gives CDR1 SGHKS, CDR2 YYEKEE (reference sequence). The CDR3 DNA reads TGTGCCAGCAGCTCCAAGGACAGGGCCCGCCAAGAGACCCAGTACTTC. Amino acids: CASSSKDRARQETQYF.

To note about this clonotype: A much larger clone lies a single base off, so this may be a read error. The chain employs TRBV3-1 and TRBJ1-5; 8 nucleotides agree with TRBD1. Per the germline V gene, CDR1 is LGHDT and CDR2 is YNNKEL (reference sequence). The CDR3 runs 16 residues. V trimming: 2 bases; J trimming: 4 bases; junction bases outside the gene matches: 7. This chain's CDR3 is CASSQRTGWGNQPQHF. In nucleotides, the CDR3 is TGTGCCAGCAGCCAACGGACAGGGTGGGGGAATCAGCCCCAGCATTTT.

This chain links TRBV29-1 with TRBJ2-3, with 8 bases matching TRBD2. The end of the DNA is better explained by TRBJ2-7, so the J call may be wrong. CDR1 and CDR2 (germline): SQVTM, ANQGSEA. CDR3 length equals 13 residues. The CDR3 nucleotides read TGCAGCGTCAGAACTAGCGGAAACCACGAGCAGTACTTC. Translated: CSVRTSGNHEQYF.

A single count supports this clonotype. V is TRBV9 and J is TRBJ1-4, with D possibly TRBD1 on 5 matching bases. The germline V and J ends were trimmed by 4 bases and 15 bases, with 22 bases remaining between them. The germline CDR1 and CDR2 sequences are SGDLS and YYNGEE. The CDR3 has 14 amino acids. The CDR3 is CASSPRDGLYRLFF. The CDR3 DNA reads TGTGCCAGCAGCCCTCGGGACGGGCTCTATCGATTGTTTTTT.

This chain uses TRBV6-2 or TRBV6-3 with TRBJ2-7, with 8 bases matching TRBD2. Germline CDR1 and CDR2: MNHEY and SVGEGT. V was pared by 6 bases and J by 3 bases, with 13 bases of the junction left unmatched. The CDR3 runs to 16 residues. The CDR3 loop is CASRGAGETPGYEQYF. The CDR3, as DNA: TGTGCCAGCAGGGGAGCGGGAGAGACTCCCGGCTACGAGCAGTACTTC.

There are many counts of this clonotype. The CDR3 is CASSYGPSQPQHF. CDR3 DNA: TGTGCCAGCAGTTATGGCCCTAGTCAGCCCCAGCATTTT. The gene calls are TRBV6-2 or TRBV6-3 and TRBJ1-5; D unclear. This CDR3 contains 13 residues. Trimming shortened V by 3 bases and J by 6 bases, and 9 bases separated the two germline ends. From germline, CDR1 is MNHEY and CDR2 SVGEGT.

The rearrangement uses TRBV5-1 and TRBJ1-4; D is uncertain. The V gene's germline CDR1 is SGHRS and CDR2 YFSETQ. The CDR3 is made up of 12 amino acids. Trimming cost V 1 base and J 5 bases, with 3 bases left between them. CDR3 in amino acids: CASSLTNEKLFF. CDR3 nucleotide sequence: TGCGCCAGCAGCTTGACAAATGAAAAACTGTTTTTT.

The CDR3 nucleotides read TGTGCCAGCAGCGACACAGGGGTCTATGGCTACACCTTC. This encodes CASSDTGVYGYTF. The chain employs TRBV2 and TRBJ1-2; 7 bases agree with TRBD1. From germline, CDR1 is SNHLY and CDR2 FYNNEI. J lost 4 bases, V lost 6 bases, and 5 bases had no gene match. This CDR3 contains 13 residues.

This chain links TRBV19 with TRBJ1-6, with TRBD1 as a possible D gene (6 bases). The germline gives CDR1 LNHDA, CDR2 SQIVND (reference sequence). The CDR3 is made up of 14 amino acids. Trimming removed 11 bases at V and 8 bases at J, with 19 bases between. The CDR3 region has the DNA TGTGCCTCCGGGTTGGGGGCACGGTATTCACCCCTCCACTTT. Amino acid sequence: CASGLGARYSPLHF. The whole variable domain, filled in from reference TRBV19 and TRBJ1-6, reads DGGITQSPKYLFRKEGQNVTLSCEQNLNHDAMYWYRQDPGQGLRLIYYSQIVNDFQKGDIAEGYSVSREKKESFPLTVTSAQKNPTAFYLCASGLGARYSPLHFGNGTRLTVT.

This clonotype has only a few counts. This sequence joins TRBV9 and TRBJ1-1; D unclear. The CDR3 spans 14 residues. The V and J ends lost 0 bases and 10 bases respectively, with 16 bases between them. Germline V lookup: CDR1 SGDLS, CDR2 YYNGEE. In nucleotides, the CDR3 is TGTGCCAGCAGCGTAGGGCCCGAAGGCTTCGGAGCTTTCTTT. Protein sequence: CASSVGPEGFGAFF.

In this sample, this clonotype turned up once. The chain couples TRBV18 to TRBJ2-5, with D possibly being TRBD2 (6 bases). This CDR3 comprises 17 residues. Trimming removed 3 bases from V and 4 bases from J, with 21 bases in between. Germline-derived CDR1 and CDR2 are KGHSH and LQKENI. In DNA, the CDR3 is TGTGCCAGCTCACCGATGATTAGCGGTACCCGCGGAGAGACCCAGTACTTC. Encoded protein: CASSPMISGTRGETQYF.

This clonotype occurred many times. The genes are TRBV12-3 or TRBV12-4 and TRBJ2-2; D is perhaps TRBD1 (6 bases). Trimming took 4 bases from V and 0 from J, leaving 12 bases between them. CDR3 length: 16 amino acids. This CDR3 reads CASSSSRTANTGELFF. The DNA of the CDR3 is TGTGCCAGCAGTTCCTCCCGGACAGCGAACACCGGGGAGCTGTTTTTT.

In this sample, this clonotype turned up many times. The gene calls are TRBV18 and TRBJ1-1; D call uncertain. Between the trimmed V and J ends, which lost 2 bases and 7 bases, there was a span of 11 bases. Germline CDR1 KGHSH, CDR2 LQKENI. This CDR3 spans 13 amino acids. The CDR3 is CASSPATPGEAFF. The CDR3 nucleotides are TGTGCCAGCTCACCAGCGACTCCCGGTGAAGCTTTCTTT.

This clonotype was detected many times. The V and J genes are TRBV6-5 and TRBJ2-7, with a weak D call TRBD1 (6 bases). This CDR3 is built from 14 residues. Germline lookup yields CDR1 MNHEY and CDR2 SVGAGI. V was trimmed by 0 bases and J by 4 bases, leaving 10 bases between them. DNA of the CDR3: TGTGCCAGCAGTTACTCTTACAGGGCTTACGAGCAGTACTTC. It encodes CASSYSYRAYEQYF.

This clonotype has a count of ten or more. The chain couples TRBV5-1 to TRBJ2-7; TRBD2 might be the D (6 bases). CDR1 SGHRS and CDR2 YFSETQ come from the germline V gene. The CDR3 loop spans 15 amino acids. V was clipped by 1 base and J by 0 bases, with 11 bases between them. The CDR3, as DNA: TGCGCCAGCAGCTTGATTCGGGAGACCTCCTACGAGCAGTACTTC. As protein: CASSLIRETSYEQYF.

The CDR3 loop is CASSPAWAPTEAFF. The CDR3 nucleotides are TGTGCCAGCTCACCTGCTTGGGCGCCCACTGAAGCTTTCTTT. The chain combines TRBV18 with TRBJ1-1; D remains ambiguous. The V end was cut by 3 bases, the J end by 4 bases, with 12 bases between. Germline CDR1 KGHSH, CDR2 LQKENI. The CDR3 totals 14 residues.

This chain connects TRBV5-4 to TRBJ2-3, with 9 bases identical to TRBD2. With V trimmed by 0 bases and J by 2 bases, 7 bases remained unmatched. CDR3 length: 17 residues. The germline V gene has CDR1 SGHNT and CDR2 YYREEE (reference sequence). Written as DNA, the CDR3 is TGTGCCAGCAGCTTGGTCTTAGCGGGAGTACACACAGATACGCAGTATTTT. It translates to CASSLVLAGVHTDTQYF.

This clonotype occurred a few times. V and J are TRBV3-1 and TRBJ2-7; D is perhaps TRBD2 (6 bases). V lost 0 bases, J lost 6 bases, and 24 bases lay in between. The CDR3 sequence is 18 residues long. The germline V gene has CDR1 LGHDT and CDR2 YNNKEL (reference sequence). CDR3 DNA: TGTGCCAGCAGCCAAGAAGGGGCAAAAAGGCCGGGAGCGGTCGAGCAGTACTTC. As protein: CASSQEGAKRPGAVEQYF.